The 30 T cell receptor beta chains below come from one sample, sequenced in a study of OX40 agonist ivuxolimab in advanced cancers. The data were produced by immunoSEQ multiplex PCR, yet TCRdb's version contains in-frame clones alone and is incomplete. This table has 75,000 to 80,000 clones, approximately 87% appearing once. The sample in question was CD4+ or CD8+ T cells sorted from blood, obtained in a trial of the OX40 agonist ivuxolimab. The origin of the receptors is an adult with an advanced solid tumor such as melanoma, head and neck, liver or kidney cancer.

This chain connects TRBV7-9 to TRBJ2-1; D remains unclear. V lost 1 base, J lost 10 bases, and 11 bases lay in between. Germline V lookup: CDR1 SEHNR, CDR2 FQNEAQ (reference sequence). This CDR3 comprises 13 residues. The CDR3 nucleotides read TGTGCCAGCAGCTTAGGGGCGGCAGGAGAGCAGTTCTTC. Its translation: CASSLGAAGEQFF. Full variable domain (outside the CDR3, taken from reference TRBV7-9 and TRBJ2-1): DTGVSQNPRHKITKRGQNVTFRCDPISEHNRLYWYRQTLGQGPEFLTYFQNEAQLEKSRLLSDRFSAERPKGSFSTLEIQRTEQGDSAMYLCASSLGAAGEQFFGPGTRLTVL.

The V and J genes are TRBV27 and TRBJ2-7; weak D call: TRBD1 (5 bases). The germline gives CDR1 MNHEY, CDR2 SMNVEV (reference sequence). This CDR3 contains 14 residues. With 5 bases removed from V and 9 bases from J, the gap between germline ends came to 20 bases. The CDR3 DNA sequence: TGTGCCAGCAGTCAACAGGCCTCCCCTCTGCGGCAGTACTTC. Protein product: CASSQQASPLRQYF.

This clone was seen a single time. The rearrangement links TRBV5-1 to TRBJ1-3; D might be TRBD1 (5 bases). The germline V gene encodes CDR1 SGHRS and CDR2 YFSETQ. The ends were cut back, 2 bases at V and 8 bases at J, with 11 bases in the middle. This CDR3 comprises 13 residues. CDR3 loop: CASSFQGVDTIYF. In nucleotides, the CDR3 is TGCGCCAGCAGCTTCCAGGGTGTCGACACCATATATTTT. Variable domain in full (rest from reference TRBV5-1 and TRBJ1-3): KAGVTQTPRYLIKTRGQQVTLSCSPISGHRSVSWYQQTPGQGLQFLFEYFSETQRNKGNFPGRFSGRQFSNSRSEMNVSTLELGDSALYLCASSFQGVDTIYFGEGSWLTVV.

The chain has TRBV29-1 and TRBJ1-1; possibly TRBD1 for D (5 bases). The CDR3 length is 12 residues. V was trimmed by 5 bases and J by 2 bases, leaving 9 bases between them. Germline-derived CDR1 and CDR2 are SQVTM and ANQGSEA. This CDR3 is CSVRQGNTEAFF. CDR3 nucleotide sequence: TGCAGCGTTCGCCAGGGCAACACTGAAGCTTTCTTT.

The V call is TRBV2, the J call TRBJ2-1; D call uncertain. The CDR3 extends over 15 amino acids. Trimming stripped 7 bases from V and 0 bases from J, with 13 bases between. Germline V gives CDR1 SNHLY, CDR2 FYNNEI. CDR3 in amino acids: CASKYGASSYNEQFF. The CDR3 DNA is TGTGCCAGCAAATATGGCGCGAGCTCCTACAATGAGCAGTTCTTC.

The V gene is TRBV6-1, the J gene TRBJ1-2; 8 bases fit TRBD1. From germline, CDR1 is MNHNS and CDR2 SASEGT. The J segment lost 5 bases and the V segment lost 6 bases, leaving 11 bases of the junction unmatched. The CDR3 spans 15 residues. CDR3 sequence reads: CASSARDRLIYGYTF. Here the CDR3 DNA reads TGTGCCAGCAGCGCAAGGGACAGGTTAATATATGGCTACACCTTC.

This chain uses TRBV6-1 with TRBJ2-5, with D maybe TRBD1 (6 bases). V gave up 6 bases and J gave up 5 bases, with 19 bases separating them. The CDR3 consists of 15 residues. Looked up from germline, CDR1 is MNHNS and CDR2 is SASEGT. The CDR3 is CASRDSGHPWETQYF. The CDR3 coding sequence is TGTGCCAGCAGGGACTCGGGACACCCCTGGGAGACCCAGTACTTC.

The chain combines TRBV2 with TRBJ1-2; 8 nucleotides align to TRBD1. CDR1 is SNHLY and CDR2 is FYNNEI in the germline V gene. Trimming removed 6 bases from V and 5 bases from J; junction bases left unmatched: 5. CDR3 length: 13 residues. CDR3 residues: CASREQGGYGYTF. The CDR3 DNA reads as TGTGCCAGCAGGGAACAGGGGGGGTATGGCTACACCTTC.

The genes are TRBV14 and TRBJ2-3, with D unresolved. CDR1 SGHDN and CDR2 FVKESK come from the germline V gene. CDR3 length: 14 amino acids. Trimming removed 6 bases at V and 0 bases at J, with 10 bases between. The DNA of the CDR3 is TGTGCCAGCAGTGGATTGGTGAGCACAGATACGCAGTATTTT. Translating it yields CASSGLVSTDTQYF.

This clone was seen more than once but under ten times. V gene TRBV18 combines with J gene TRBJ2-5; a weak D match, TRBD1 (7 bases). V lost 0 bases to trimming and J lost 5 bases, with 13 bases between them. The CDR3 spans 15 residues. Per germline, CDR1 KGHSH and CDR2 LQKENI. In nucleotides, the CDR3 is TGTGCCAGCTCACCACCGGCAGGGGGAGGTGAGACCCAGTACTTC. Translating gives CASSPPAGGGETQYF.

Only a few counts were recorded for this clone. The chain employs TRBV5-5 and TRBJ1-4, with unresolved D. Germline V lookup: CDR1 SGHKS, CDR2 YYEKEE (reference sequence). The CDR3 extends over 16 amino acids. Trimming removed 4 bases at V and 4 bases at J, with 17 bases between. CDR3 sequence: CASSPGQATLNEKLFF. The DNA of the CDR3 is TGTGCCAGCAGCCCTGGCCAGGCAACTCTTAATGAAAAACTGTTTTTT.

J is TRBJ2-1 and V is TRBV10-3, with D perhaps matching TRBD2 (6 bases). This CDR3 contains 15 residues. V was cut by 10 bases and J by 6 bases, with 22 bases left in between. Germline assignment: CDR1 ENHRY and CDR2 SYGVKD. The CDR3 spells CATRPRDSESNEQFF. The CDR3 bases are TGTGCCACCCGGCCCCGGGACTCTGAGAGCAATGAGCAGTTCTTC.

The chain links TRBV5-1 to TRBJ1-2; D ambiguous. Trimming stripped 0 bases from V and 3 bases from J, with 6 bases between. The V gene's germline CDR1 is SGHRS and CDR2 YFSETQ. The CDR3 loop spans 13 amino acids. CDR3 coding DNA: TGCGCCAGCAGCTTGGACAGTTACTATGGCTACACCTTC. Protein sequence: CASSLDSYYGYTF.

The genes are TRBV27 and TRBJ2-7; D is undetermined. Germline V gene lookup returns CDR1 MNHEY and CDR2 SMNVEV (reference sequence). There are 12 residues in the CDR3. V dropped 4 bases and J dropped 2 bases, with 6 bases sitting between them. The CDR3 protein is CASSSIAYEQYF. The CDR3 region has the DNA TGTGCCAGCAGTTCGATAGCCTACGAGCAGTACTTC.

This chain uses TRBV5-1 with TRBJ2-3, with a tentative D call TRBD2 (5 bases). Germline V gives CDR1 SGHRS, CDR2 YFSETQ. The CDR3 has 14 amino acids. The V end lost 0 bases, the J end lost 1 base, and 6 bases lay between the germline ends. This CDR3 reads CASSLVSGTDTQYF. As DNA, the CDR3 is TGCGCCAGCAGCTTGGTTAGCGGCACAGATACGCAGTATTTT.

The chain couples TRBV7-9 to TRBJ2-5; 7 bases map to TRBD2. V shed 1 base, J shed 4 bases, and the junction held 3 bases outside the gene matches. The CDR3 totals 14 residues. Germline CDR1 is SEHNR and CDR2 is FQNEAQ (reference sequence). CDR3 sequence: CASSLGRGRETQYF. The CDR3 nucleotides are TGTGCCAGCAGCTTAGGGCGGGGGAGAGAGACCCAGTACTTC.

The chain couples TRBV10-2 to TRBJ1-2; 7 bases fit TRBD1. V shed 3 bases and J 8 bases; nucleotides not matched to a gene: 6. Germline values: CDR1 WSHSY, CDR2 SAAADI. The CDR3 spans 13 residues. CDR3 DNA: TGCGCCAGCAGTGAAGGGACAGCCTGGGGCTACACCTTC. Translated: CASSEGTAWGYTF.

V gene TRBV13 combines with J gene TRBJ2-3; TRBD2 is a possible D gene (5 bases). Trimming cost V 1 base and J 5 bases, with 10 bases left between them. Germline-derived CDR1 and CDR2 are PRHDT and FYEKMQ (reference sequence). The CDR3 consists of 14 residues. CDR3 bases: TGTGCCAGCAGCTTAGCAGGAGGTCAAGATACGCAGTATTTT. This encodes CASSLAGGQDTQYF.

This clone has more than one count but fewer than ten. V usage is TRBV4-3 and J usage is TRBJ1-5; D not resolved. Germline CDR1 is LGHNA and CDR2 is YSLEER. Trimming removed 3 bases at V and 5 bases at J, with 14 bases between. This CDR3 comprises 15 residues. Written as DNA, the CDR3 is TGCGCCAGCAGCCAGCTACTTTCCGCTCATCAGCCCCAGCATTTT. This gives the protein CASSQLLSAHQPQHF.

CDR3 protein: CASSSRTGKDNEQFF. In nucleotides, the CDR3 is TGTGCCAGCAGCTCTCGGACAGGGAAGGACAATGAGCAGTTCTTC. The chain is built from TRBV11-2 and TRBJ2-1; 8 bases are a match to TRBD1. Germline CDR1 SGHAT, CDR2 FQNNGV. The V and J ends lost 4 bases and 5 bases, in that order; junction bases with no gene match: 7. There are 15 residues in the CDR3.

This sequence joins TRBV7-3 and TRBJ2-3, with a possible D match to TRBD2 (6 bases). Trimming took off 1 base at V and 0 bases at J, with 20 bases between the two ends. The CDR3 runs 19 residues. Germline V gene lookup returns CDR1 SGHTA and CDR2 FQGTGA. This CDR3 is CASSLMGGLLQTSTDTQYF. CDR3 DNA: TGTGCCAGCAGCTTAATGGGGGGACTTCTCCAAACTAGCACAGATACGCAGTATTTT.

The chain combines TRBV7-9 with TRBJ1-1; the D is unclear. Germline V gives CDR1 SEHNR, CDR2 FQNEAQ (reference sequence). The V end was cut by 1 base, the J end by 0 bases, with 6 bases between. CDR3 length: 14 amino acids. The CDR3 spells CASSLGSLNTEAFF. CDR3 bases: TGTGCCAGCAGCTTAGGAAGTCTGAACACTGAAGCTTTCTTT.

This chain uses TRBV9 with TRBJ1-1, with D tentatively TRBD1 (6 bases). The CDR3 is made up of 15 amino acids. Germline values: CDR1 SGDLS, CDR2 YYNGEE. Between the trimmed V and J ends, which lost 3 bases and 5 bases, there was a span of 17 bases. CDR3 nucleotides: TGTGCCAGCAGCGGTAAGGGGGAAAACGTTACTGAAGCTTTCTTT. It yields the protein CASSGKGENVTEAFF.

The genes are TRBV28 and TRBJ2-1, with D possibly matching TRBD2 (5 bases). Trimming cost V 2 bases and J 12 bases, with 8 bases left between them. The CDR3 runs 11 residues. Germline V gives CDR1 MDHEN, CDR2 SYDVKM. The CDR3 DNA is TGTGCCAGCAGTTTAGGGGAGCGGCAGTTCTTC. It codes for CASSLGERQFF.

CDR3 residues: CASSPTGAGETQYF. The CDR3 region has the DNA TGTGCCAGCAGCCCGACAGGGGCGGGAGAGACCCAGTACTTC. J is TRBJ2-5 and V is TRBV27; 8 bases fit TRBD1. This CDR3 contains 14 residues. Trimming at V came to 6 bases and at J to 4 bases, leaving 7 bases not matched to a gene. Germline lookup yields CDR1 MNHEY and CDR2 SMNVEV (reference sequence).

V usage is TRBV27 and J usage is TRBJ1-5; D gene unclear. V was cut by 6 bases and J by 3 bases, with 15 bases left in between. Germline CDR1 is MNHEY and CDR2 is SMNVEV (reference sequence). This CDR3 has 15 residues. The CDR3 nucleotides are TGTGCCAGCAGGGAAGGCACAGTGGACAATCAGCCCCAGCATTTT. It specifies CASREGTVDNQPQHF.

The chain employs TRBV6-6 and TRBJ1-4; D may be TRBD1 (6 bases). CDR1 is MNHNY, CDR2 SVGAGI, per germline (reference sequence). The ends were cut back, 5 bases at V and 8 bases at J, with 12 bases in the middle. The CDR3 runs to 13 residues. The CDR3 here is CASSIQGEEKLFF. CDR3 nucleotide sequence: TGTGCCAGCAGTATACAGGGAGAAGAAAAACTGTTTTTT.

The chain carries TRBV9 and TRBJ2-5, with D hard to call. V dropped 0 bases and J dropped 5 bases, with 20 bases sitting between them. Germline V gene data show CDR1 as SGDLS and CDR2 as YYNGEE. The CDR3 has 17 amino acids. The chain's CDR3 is CASSVGSIASVKETQYF. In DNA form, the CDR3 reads TGTGCCAGCAGCGTAGGAAGTATAGCTAGTGTTAAGGAGACCCAGTACTTC. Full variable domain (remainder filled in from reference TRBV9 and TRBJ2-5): DSGVTQTPKHLITATGQRVTLRCSPRSGDLSVYWYQQSLDQGLQFLIQYYNGEERAKGNILERFSAQQFPDLHSELNLSSLELGDSALYFCASSVGSIASVKETQYFGPGTRLLVL.

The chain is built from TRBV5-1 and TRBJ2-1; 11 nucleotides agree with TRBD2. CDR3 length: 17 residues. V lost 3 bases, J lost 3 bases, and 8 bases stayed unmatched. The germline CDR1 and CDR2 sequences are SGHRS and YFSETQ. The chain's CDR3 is CASSSGLAASYYNEQFF. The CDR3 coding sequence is TGCGCCAGCAGCTCGGGACTAGCGGCCTCCTACTACAATGAGCAGTTCTTC.

The CDR3 protein is CASSLETAGVKAFF. CDR3 DNA sequence: TGCGCCAGCAGCTTGGAGACAGCGGGCGTCAAAGCTTTCTTT. The chain carries TRBV5-1 and TRBJ1-1; a weak D match, TRBD1 (5 bases). The CDR3 runs 14 residues. Trimming stripped 0 bases from V and 9 bases from J, with 15 bases between. The germline gives CDR1 SGHRS, CDR2 YFSETQ.